This T cell receptor (beta chain) was documented in a study of blood T cell repertoires in COVID-19. Whole-study context: Material from acute and convalescent COVID-19 was sourced from the United States, Italy and Spain. Nucleic acid was either cDNA or gDNA, and it came from T cells, B-cell-depleted T cells, or PBMCs.

This CDR3 region has 15 residues. Per the germline V gene, CDR1 is SGHVS and CDR2 is FQNEAQ. V was clipped by 5 bases and J by 0 bases; unmatched bases: 2. Per the original methods: Reference gene primer amplification in the assay estimated nucleated cell counts. Sequencing used immunoSEQ multiplex PCR; TCRdb keeps in-frame clones, though not all of them. Clone size and the V and J calls come from that table; the DNA yielded D and trimming. This sample has 100,000 to 150,000 clones; around 86% occur once, and the top ten carry 27%. This TCR derives from a woman older than 75 with acute or convalescent COVID-19. The V and J genes are TRBV7-8 and TRBJ2-2; 8 bases agree with TRBD2. Sequencing used peripheral blood. This chain's CDR3 is CASSRSGANTGELFF. As DNA, the CDR3 is TGTGCCAGCAGCCGTAGCGGGGCGAACACCGGGGAGCTGTTTTTT.